Shown below are 14 T cell receptor beta chains from a single sample sequenced in a study of cytomegalovirus exposure and HLA in healthy donors. A multiplex PCR was run with 60 Vbeta primers and 13 Jbeta primers. TCRdb's table, derived via immunoSEQ multiplex PCR, lists solely in-frame clones and lacks some. The sample carries approximately 210,000 clones, roughly three quarters recorded once. The sequencing sample was made of PBMCs. The source of these receptors is a male donor in good health and CMV-seropositive.

The chain links TRBV18 to TRBJ2-3, with 8 bases matching TRBD2. CDR3 length: 17 amino acids. The V gene's germline CDR1 is KGHSH and CDR2 LQKENI. Trimming cost V 1 base and J 0 bases; bases outside gene matches: 6. The CDR3 reads CASSPQRGPLSTDTQYF. CDR3 DNA sequence: TGTGCCAGCTCACCACAGCGGGGGCCACTAAGCACAGATACGCAGTATTTT.

V and J are TRBV7-9 and TRBJ2-1; D is unresolved. V lost 3 bases to trimming and J lost 8 bases, with 5 bases between them. The CDR3 spans 11 residues. From germline, CDR1 is SEHNR and CDR2 FQNEAQ (reference sequence). This CDR3 reads CASSFADEQFF. In DNA form, the CDR3 reads TGTGCCAGCAGCTTCGCGGATGAGCAGTTCTTC.

The CDR3 protein is CASRTGEVEAFF. The CDR3, as DNA: TGTGCCAGCAGAACAGGGGAGGTTGAAGCTTTCTTT. V is TRBV28 and J is TRBJ1-1; 7 bases match TRBD1. The J segment lost 7 bases and the V segment lost 6 bases, leaving 5 bases of the junction unmatched. Germline V gives CDR1 MDHEN, CDR2 SYDVKM. CDR3 size: 12 residues. The variable domain in full, with the rest retrieved from reference TRBV28 and TRBJ1-1, is DVKVTQSSRYLVKRTGEKVFLECVQDMDHENMFWYRQDPGLGLRLIYFSYDVKMKEKGDIPEGYSVSREKKERFSLILESASTNQTSMYLCASRTGEVEAFFGQGTRLTVV.

CDR3 loop: CASRQGVVNSPLHF. In DNA form, the CDR3 reads TGTGCCAGCAGACAGGGGGTAGTTAATTCACCCCTCCACTTT. The gene calls are TRBV2 and TRBJ1-6; 8 bases match TRBD1. The germline V gene encodes CDR1 SNHLY and CDR2 FYNNEI. V dropped 6 bases and J dropped 6; count of bases not matched to a gene: 4. This CDR3 spans 14 amino acids.

The chain's CDR3 is CASSYRTGRSEAFF. The DNA for the CDR3 is TGTGCCAGCAGTTATCGGACAGGGCGGTCTGAAGCTTTCTTT. The chain joins TRBV6-5 to TRBJ1-1; TRBD1 matches 8 bases. The CDR3 consists of 14 residues. CDR1 MNHEY and CDR2 SVGAGI come from the germline V gene. Unmatched junction bases numbered 6, after V lost 3 bases and J lost 6 bases.

This clone came up once. The chain combines TRBV27 with TRBJ2-7; the D is unclear. Germline V gives CDR1 MNHEY, CDR2 SMNVEV (reference sequence). The ends were cut back, 5 bases at V and 6 bases at J, with 14 bases in the middle. CDR3 length: 13 amino acids. The CDR3: CASSPRTRGEQYF. For the CDR3, the DNA is TGTGCCAGCAGTCCGCGCACGCGAGGCGAGCAGTACTTC.

The genes are TRBV19 and TRBJ1-2; tentatively, D is TRBD1 (5 bases). The CDR3 is 14 residues long. Germline V gene data show CDR1 as LNHDA and CDR2 as SQIVND (reference sequence). Trimming took 1 base from V and 1 from J, leaving 7 bases between them. Here the CDR3 DNA reads TGTGCCAGTAGTATAGCGGGGGTTAACTATGGCTACACCTTC. Its protein is CASSIAGVNYGYTF.

The chain carries TRBV5-4 and TRBJ1-1; possible D gene TRBD1, 5 bases. Trimming left V 1 base short and J 1 base short, with 11 bases between. The CDR3 runs to 15 residues. Germline loops: CDR1 SGHNT, CDR2 YYREEE (reference sequence). Here the CDR3 reads CASSLRGLRNTEAFF. CDR3 sequence (DNA): TGTGCCAGCAGCTTGAGGGGACTGAGGAACACTGAAGCTTTCTTT.

J is TRBJ2-5 and V is TRBV5-8; 11 nucleotides line up with TRBD1. V was pared by 4 bases and J by 5 bases, with 7 bases of the junction left unmatched. The CDR3 has 15 residues. In germline, CDR1 is SGHTS, CDR2 YDEGEE. The DNA for the CDR3 is TGTGCCAGCAGCCCAGGGACAGGGGGTCTGGAGACCCAGTACTTC. Protein product: CASSPGTGGLETQYF.

The chain joins TRBV6-4 to TRBJ2-1; possibly TRBD2 for D (6 bases). Trimming left V 4 bases short and J 5 bases short, with 15 bases between. Looked up from germline, CDR1 is MRHNA and CDR2 is SNTAGT. The CDR3 sequence is 15 residues long. CDR3 sequence reads: CASSVEGGVDNEQFF. The DNA for the CDR3 is TGTGCCAGCAGTGTGGAGGGTGGGGTGGACAATGAGCAGTTCTTC.

The genes are TRBV9 and TRBJ2-2, with 9 bases matching TRBD2. CDR3 length: 16 amino acids. J was trimmed by 1 base and V by 4 bases; bases with no gene match: 5. The V gene's germline CDR1 is SGDLS and CDR2 YYNGEE. CDR3 protein: CASSLSTSGNTGELFF. The DNA of the CDR3 is TGTGCCAGCAGCTTATCGACTAGCGGGAACACCGGGGAGCTGTTTTTT.

The chain has TRBV10-2 and TRBJ2-7; D not resolved. The V gene's germline CDR1 is WSHSY and CDR2 SAAADI. Trimming cost V 0 bases and J 5 bases, with 11 bases left between them. CDR3 length equals 14 residues. The CDR3 coding sequence is TGCGCCAGCAGTGAGTCCGGGTTAACGAACGAGCAGTACTTC. This sequence encodes CASSESGLTNEQYF.

The chain carries TRBV4-1 and TRBJ2-1, with D possibly matching TRBD1 (5 bases). In germline, CDR1 is MGHRA, CDR2 YSYEKL. V dropped 5 bases and J dropped 2 bases, with 13 bases sitting between them. The CDR3 consists of 15 residues. The CDR3 nucleotides are TGCGCCAGCAGCGACTTTGGGGCCCCCTACAATGAGCAGTTCTTC. Its translation: CASSDFGAPYNEQFF.

V gene TRBV7-9 combines with J gene TRBJ1-6; D uncertain. V was clipped by 1 base and J by 9 bases, with 16 bases between them. This CDR3 comprises 16 residues. CDR1 SEHNR and CDR2 FQNEAQ come from the germline V gene (reference sequence). The CDR3 DNA is TGTGCCAGCAGCTTAGATAGTGGGAGTGGGAGTTCACCCCTCCACTTT. Encoded protein: CASSLDSGSGSSPLHF. The entire variable domain, with the rest obtained from reference TRBV7-9 and TRBJ1-6, is as follows: DTGVSQNPRHKITKRGQNVTFRCDPISEHNRLYWYRQTLGQGPEFLTYFQNEAQLEKSRLLSDRFSAERPKGSFSTLEIQRTEQGDSAMYLCASSLDSGSGSSPLHFGNGTRLTVT.